This T cell receptor (beta chain) was identified during a study of blood T cell repertoires in COVID-19. On the study more broadly: Donors in the United States, Italy and Spain gave samples during acute or convalescent COVID-19. In each case, the material was cDNA or gDNA derived from T cells, B-cell-depleted T cells, or PBMCs.

In the authors' methods: Researchers report that nucleated cell counts were estimated from reference gene primer amplification. Repertoires were generated with immunoSEQ multiplex PCR, while TCRdb's copy carries only in-frame clones and drops some. V, J and clone size derive from that table, while D and trimming were established from the DNA sequence. The sample holds 150,000 to 200,000 clones, 81% seen once. After removal of 6 bases from V and 5 bases from J, the junction contained 11 bases not matched to a gene. Germline V gene data show CDR1 as MDHEN and CDR2 as SYDVKM. The CDR3 length is 15 residues. This clone has only one observation.

Specimen: peripheral blood. The clonotype was recovered from a man in his sixties with active or convalescent COVID-19. The chain uses TRBV28 and TRBJ2-5, with TRBD1 matching over 8 bases. The CDR3 coding sequence is TGTGCCAGCAGCCAAGGACAGGGAGGCGTGGAGACCCAGTACTTC. Protein product: CASSQGQGGVETQYF.